This TCR beta chain was retrieved from a study of T cell changes during pregnancy in multiple sclerosis. TCRdb keeps only in-frame clones here, not all; method: immunoSEQ multiplex PCR. The sample has about 38,000 clones; around 94% are singletons. Sequenced here: CD8+ T cells from peripheral blood mononuclear cells, sampled in the third trimester of pregnancy. The TCR comes from a female donor with multiple sclerosis, enrolled in a pregnancy study.

CDR3 in amino acids: CAISERGIWGSGPRLSGANVLTF. CDR3 sequence (DNA): TGTGCCATCAGTGAGCGGGGGATATGGGGGAGTGGGCCTCGGCTCTCTGGGGCCAACGTCCTGACTTTC. V is TRBV10-3 and J is TRBJ2-6, with D possibly being TRBD2 (6 bases). CDR1 is ENHRY and CDR2 is SYGVKD in the germline V gene. V was clipped by 2 bases and J by 0 bases, with 29 bases between them. The CDR3 extends over 23 amino acids.